Each of the 11 T cell receptor beta chains below was sequenced from the same sample in a study of shared clonotypes between healthy human individuals. The naive CD8 fraction comprised CD45RO-negative cells positively selected for CCR7 and excluded terminally differentiated effector memory CD45RA+ cells. The repertoire was sequenced with immunoSEQ multiplex PCR; TCRdb's copy has only in-frame clones and lacks some. The top ten clones hold roughly 1.2% of a sample with 1.5 million to 2.5 million clones, about 95% of them seen once. Specimen: naive CD8+ T cells sorted from blood. These receptors were obtained from a man aged 18 to 30 in good health.

The DNA of the CDR3 is TGTGCCAGCACCTCGGGTGTCGGGGGCAGTTCACCCCTCCACTTT. The encoded protein is CASTSGVGGSSPLHF. The V call is TRBV6-6, the J call TRBJ1-6; the D gene is possibly TRBD1 (6 bases). The CDR3 sequence is 15 residues long. Trimming removed 7 bases from V and 9 bases from J, with 19 bases in between. Germline V lookup: CDR1 MNHNY, CDR2 SVGAGI (reference sequence).

The DNA for the CDR3 is TGTGCCAGTAGTATGAGGGGCACAGATACGCAGTATTTT. Amino acids: CASSMRGTDTQYF. The rearrangement joins TRBV19 to TRBJ2-3; TRBD2 might be the D (5 bases). CDR1 and CDR2 from the germline V gene are LNHDA and SQIVND (reference sequence). The CDR3 is 13 amino acids. V was pared by 3 bases and J by 1 base, with 5 bases between.

The rearrangement joins TRBV4-1 to TRBJ2-4, with no clear D. Germline assignment: CDR1 MGHRA and CDR2 YSYEKL. V lost 5 bases to trimming and J lost 1 base, with 6 bases between them. The CDR3 runs 13 residues. CDR3 sequence: CASSVDAKNIQYF. CDR3 DNA sequence: TGCGCCAGCAGCGTGGATGCCAAAAACATTCAGTACTTC.

This clone came up once. At the DNA level, this CDR3 is encoded by other sequences in the same sample as well. CDR3 amino acids: CASSSLTGSSYEQYF. For the CDR3, the DNA is TGTGCCAGTAGTAGTCTGACAGGAAGCTCCTACGAGCAGTACTTC. This chain joins TRBV19 and TRBJ2-7, with D perhaps TRBD1 (6 bases). Germline CDR1 LNHDA, CDR2 SQIVND (reference sequence). V lost 4 bases to trimming and J lost 0 bases, with 13 bases between them. This CDR3 region has 15 residues.

V gene TRBV4-3 combines with J gene TRBJ2-1, with 7 positions matching TRBD1. Germline V lookup: CDR1 LGHNA, CDR2 YSLEER. The trim removed 3 bases at V and 5 bases at J, leaving 4 bases unmatched. This CDR3 spans 14 amino acids. The CDR3 nucleotides are TGCGCCAGCAGCCACCGGGACAGTCACAATGAGCAGTTCTTC. As protein: CASSHRDSHNEQFF.

This chain joins TRBV7-2 and TRBJ2-3; D not resolved. The V gene's germline CDR1 is SGHTA and CDR2 FQGNSA. The CDR3 loop spans 14 amino acids. Deletions cut 2 bases from V and 4 bases from J, with 10 bases between. CDR3 sequence (DNA): TGTGCCAGCAGCTTAAAACGAGGCCCAGATACGCAGTATTTT. Encoded protein: CASSLKRGPDTQYF.

For the CDR3, the DNA is TGTGCCAGCAGTTTATCGGCCTACTTTATTACTCAAGAGACCCAGTACTTC. Amino acid sequence: CASSLSAYFITQETQYF. The rearrangement links TRBV27 to TRBJ2-5, with D unclear. V was shortened by 0 bases and J by 2 bases, with 16 bases between the two germline ends. This CDR3 spans 17 amino acids. The germline CDR1 and CDR2 sequences are MNHEY and SMNVEV (reference sequence).

The rearrangement links TRBV5-1 to TRBJ2-1, with 9 bases aligning to TRBD2. V was clipped by 0 bases and J by 9 bases; unmatched bases: 4. The CDR3 loop spans 14 amino acids. Germline lookup yields CDR1 SGHRS and CDR2 YFSETQ. CDR3 loop: CASSLAVAGVEQFF. CDR3 coding DNA: TGCGCCAGCAGCTTGGCGGTAGCGGGGGTTGAGCAGTTCTTC.

V gene TRBV5-1 combines with J gene TRBJ2-2, with 9 bases aligning to TRBD1. The trim removed 2 bases at V and 6 bases at J, leaving 5 bases unmatched. The CDR3 covers 15 residues. Looked up from germline, CDR1 is SGHRS and CDR2 is YFSETQ. The CDR3 DNA reads TGCGCCAGCAGCTTCGGACAGGGGAAGGCCGGGGAGCTGTTTTTT. Protein sequence: CASSFGQGKAGELFF.

This chain uses TRBV9 with TRBJ2-1; D gene unclear. This CDR3 has 17 amino acids. Germline V lookup: CDR1 SGDLS, CDR2 YYNGEE. Trimming removed 0 bases at V and 0 bases at J, with 13 bases between. This CDR3 reads CASSVASVLSSYNEQFF. CDR3 bases: TGTGCCAGCAGCGTAGCGTCGGTACTCAGCTCCTACAATGAGCAGTTCTTC.

A single count supports this clone. The chain has TRBV5-4 and TRBJ2-1; weak D call: TRBD2 (5 bases). This CDR3 spans 13 amino acids. CDR1 SGHNT and CDR2 YYREEE come from the germline V gene (reference sequence). V lost 5 bases to trimming and J lost 8 bases, with 14 bases between them. CDR3 sequence reads: CASSSPPRDEQFF. The CDR3 DNA sequence: TGTGCCAGCAGTTCCCCCCCGCGGGATGAGCAGTTCTTC. The complete variable domain, with remaining parts taken from reference TRBV5-4 and TRBJ2-1, reads ETGVTQSPTHLIKTRGQQVTLRCSSQSGHNTVSWYQQALGQGPQFIFQYYREEENGRGNFPPRFSGLQFPNYSSELNVNALELDDSALYLCASSSPPRDEQFFGPGTRLTVL.